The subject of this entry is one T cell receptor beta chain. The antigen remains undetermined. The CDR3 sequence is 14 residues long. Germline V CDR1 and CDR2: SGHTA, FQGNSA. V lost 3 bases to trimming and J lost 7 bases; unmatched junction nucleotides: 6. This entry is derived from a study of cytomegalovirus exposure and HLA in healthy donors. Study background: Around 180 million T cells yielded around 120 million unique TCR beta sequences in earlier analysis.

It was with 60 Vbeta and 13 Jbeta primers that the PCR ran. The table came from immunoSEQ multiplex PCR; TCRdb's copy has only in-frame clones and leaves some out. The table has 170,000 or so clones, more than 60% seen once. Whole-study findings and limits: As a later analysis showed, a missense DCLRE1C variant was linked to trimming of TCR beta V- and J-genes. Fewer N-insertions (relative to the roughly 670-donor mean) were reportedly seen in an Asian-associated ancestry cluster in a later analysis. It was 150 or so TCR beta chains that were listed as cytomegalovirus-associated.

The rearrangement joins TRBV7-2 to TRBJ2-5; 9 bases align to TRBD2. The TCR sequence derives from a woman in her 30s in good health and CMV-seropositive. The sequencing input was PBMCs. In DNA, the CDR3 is TGTGCCAGCAGCTTCGGGACAGCGGGAGGGACCCAGTACTTC. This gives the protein CASSFGTAGGTQYF. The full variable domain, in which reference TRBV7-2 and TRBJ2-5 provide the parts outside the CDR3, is GAGVSQSPSNKVTEKGKDVELRCDPISGHTALYWYRQSLGQGLEFLIYFQGNSAPDKSGLPSDRFSAERTGGSVSTLTIQRTQQEDSAVYLCASSFGTAGGTQYFGPGTRLLVL.